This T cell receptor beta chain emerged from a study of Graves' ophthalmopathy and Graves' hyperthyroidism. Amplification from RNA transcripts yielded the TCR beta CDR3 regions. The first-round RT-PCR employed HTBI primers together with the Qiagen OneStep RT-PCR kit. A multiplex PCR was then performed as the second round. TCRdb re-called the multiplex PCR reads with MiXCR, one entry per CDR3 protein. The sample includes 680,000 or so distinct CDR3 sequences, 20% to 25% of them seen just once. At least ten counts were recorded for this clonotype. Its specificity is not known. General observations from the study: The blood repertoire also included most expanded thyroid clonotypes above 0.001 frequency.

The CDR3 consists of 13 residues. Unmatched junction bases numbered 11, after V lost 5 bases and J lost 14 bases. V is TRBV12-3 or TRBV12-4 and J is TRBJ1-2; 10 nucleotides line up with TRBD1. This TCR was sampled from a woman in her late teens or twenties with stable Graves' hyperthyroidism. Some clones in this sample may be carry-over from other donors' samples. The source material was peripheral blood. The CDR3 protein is CASSKGQGYFRTF. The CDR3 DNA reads TGTGCCAGCAGTAAGGGACAGGGGTACTTTCGGACCTTC.